This T cell receptor beta chain is drawn from a study of neurological immune-mediated disorders. A single record per CDR3 protein comes from TCRdb applying MiXCR to the 5' RACE reads. This sample has some 78,000 distinct CDR3 sequences, with approximately 5% found just once. CDR1 is MNHNY and CDR2 is SVGAGI in the germline V gene (reference sequence). V lost 2 bases, J lost 4 bases, and 11 bases lay in between. This CDR3 comprises 14 residues. This clonotype has at least ten counts. The source of this sequence is a woman aged 25 to 39 with multiple sclerosis. Specimen: PBMCs. The V call is TRBV6-6, the J call TRBJ1-1; D remains ambiguous. The CDR3 loop reads CASSYRGGRTEAFF. CDR3 bases: TGTGCCAGCAGTTACCGGGGTGGGCGCACTGAAGCTTTCTTT.